This T cell receptor (beta chain) was obtained from a study of prognosis after radiotherapy for stage I lung cancer (dated by TCRdb to the early 2020s). About the investigation overall: Approximately 19 stage I NSCLC patients were enrolled in Nanjing, China, between April 2018 and January 2019. For each of the approximately 20 patients, one blood sample was taken before SBRT and one after, so the study sequenced around 40 samples in total. Image-guided IMRT or VMAT was used to deliver SBRT in 3 to 5 fractions at a biologically effective dose of at least 100 Gy. Several patients had oligometastatic NSCLC after their primary tumor was surgically resected, and 14 to 15 patients had newly diagnosed primary stage I lung tumors. All patients were considered medically inoperable, owing to comorbidities in over ten and refusal of surgery in about seven. Squamous cell carcinoma histology was identified in roughly seven patients, and adenocarcinoma histology was identified in more than ten patients. The cohort was made up of 13 men and more than 5 women, with a median age of around 78 years and an age range of roughly 50 to 84 years. In every patient, SBRT was given without any concurrent therapy. This study profiled peripheral blood TCR beta repertoires from stage I NSCLC patients before and after stereotactic body radiotherapy and linked the repertoires to distant failure. About 20% of the 19 patients developed distant metastases after SBRT, at a median of approximately 7 months; the other 15 showed no significant progression.

This clonotype was counted a few times. The antigen it binds to is not known. Base qualities are missing; no much larger clone stands one base away. Results the study describes overall, beyond this receptor: No adjustment for multiple comparisons was applied to any of the reported P values. Post-SBRT Shannon entropy and its change from baseline were lower in patients who developed distant metastases; baseline Shannon entropy was not associated with metastases. The study was limited by its small cohort and short follow-up, and the findings require independent validation. Tumor specificity of expanded TCR clones was not determined. After SBRT, the count of unique TCR clones dropped from a median of about 10,000 beforehand to 6,500 to 8,000 afterward (Wilcoxon paired P=0.011). Differences by metastasis status were reportedly seen in TRBV and TRBJ usage frequencies, involving two V genes at baseline and, after SBRT, several V genes and two J genes.

No patient had a history of other malignancies or prior chemotherapy or radiotherapy, and all had node-negative disease on CT and PET/CT. At each of the two time points, 5 to 6 milliliters of peripheral venous blood were collected into EDTA tubes. PBMCs were isolated by Ficoll-Paque Plus density-gradient centrifugation. Samples were stored at -80°C immediately after collection until analysis. CDR3 length: 16 amino acids, cysteine to phenylalanine. Of all the DNA, just the CDR3 is kept, 48 bases in frame from base 1. Unmatched junction bases come to 7, with V trimmed by 3 bases and J by 5 bases. Reading the germline V gene gives CDR1 SGHTA and CDR2 FQGTGA. The TCR beta CDR3 region was amplified from genomic DNA by two rounds of multiplex PCR. In the first round of PCR, primers specific to each TRBV and TRBJ gene were used, and the primer sequences are filed in Chinese patent CN105087789A. Universal primers were used in the second round of PCR. The Roche High Pure PCR Template Preparation Kit was used to extract genomic DNA from frozen PBMCs. An Illumina HiSeq 3000 was used to sequence the libraries paired-end with 151 bp reads. In the paper's pipeline: CutAdapt was used to remove raw reads lacking the multiplex PCR primer sequences. PEAR was used to merge high-quality paired reads into contigs. By alignment to reference sequences, MiXCR assigned TRB V, D and J gene segments to each contig. CDR3 sequences were clustered by base quality and sequence similarity to remove sequencing errors. Shannon entropy, normalized by the natural log of the productive TCR sequence number, served as the measure of diversity. Clonality was defined as one minus Shannon entropy divided by the natural log of the number of unique clonotypes. The Youden index of ROC curves was used to select progression-free survival cut-offs for repertoire metrics, and analyses were performed in R 3.5.3. TCRdb trimmed public reads at Q25 via fastp, called clones via MiXCR and kept in-frame beta chains. Each CDR3 protein appears once, grouped with its most common genes and DNA. TCRdb's processing, not the study's, gives the V and J calls here. In all, the sample holds 20,000 to 25,000 distinct CDR3 sequences, and around two fifths of those were seen once. The ten largest clones add up to 33% of the sample.

Recombination joined TRBV7-3 with TRBJ2-2, with 9 bases matching TRBD1. The TCR comes from a donor of 50 years or more with non-small cell lung cancer. Specimen: PBMCs, collected before or after stereotactic body radiation therapy (not recorded which). The sequenced DNA is TGTGCCAGCAGCTTCAGGACAGGGGCGTCTACCGGGGAGCTGTTTTTT. Translated, this gives CASSFRTGASTGELFF.